This TCR beta chain was documented in a study of memory CD4+ T cells and cytomegalovirus serostatus. Sequencing was performed with immunoSEQ multiplex PCR; in TCRdb, only in-frame clones are kept and a portion is missing. The sample includes over 65,000 clones, 65% to 85% of them seen just once. Single viable CD3+CD4+CD8-CD45RO+ cells were sorted as the memory CD4+ T cells. The material sequenced was memory CD4+ T cells from blood. The receptor was derived from an adult in good health and CMV-seronegative.

The CDR3, as DNA: TGCGCCAGCAGCTTGGGGTCAGGGAGGTACAATACGCAGTATTTT. It is translated as CASSLGSGRYNTQYF. V gene TRBV5-1 combines with J gene TRBJ2-3; possibly TRBD2 for D (6 bases). This CDR3 is built from 15 residues. CDR1 SGHRS and CDR2 YFSETQ come from the germline V gene. Trimming removed 0 bases at V and 7 bases at J, with 15 bases between.